This record covers a single T cell receptor (beta chain). The target of this receptor is not known. No base qualities exist here, and no much larger clone lies one base off it. This sample was taken from a study of cytomegalovirus exposure and HLA in healthy donors (dated by TCRdb to between 2016 and 2019). Looking at the study overall: In an earlier analysis of 587 of the donors, 276 Gb of sequence data and 117 million unique TCR beta sequences from about 180 million T cells were reported. An early release covering 550 to 650 HLA-typed donors comprised roughly 300 gigabases of sequencing data and about 90 million unique TCR sequences. Every discovery cohort repertoire had been produced on one sequencing platform. A separate validation cohort of approximately 120 different subjects was used in addition to the roughly 670-subject first cohort. A later analysis re-analyzed previously published TCR beta repertoires from 666 donors and added high-resolution HLA genotyping to study TCR occurrence patterns. Donor age, sex, ethnicity and CMV serostatus were compiled alongside the repertoire data. To predict cytomegalovirus infection status, the study brought together high-throughput TCR immunosequencing, statistical association of individual TCRs with disease status, and machine learning. Roughly five DR-DQ haplotypes were handled as single units for association and clustering because linkage in the cohort was strong. Using immunosequencing, the study profiled T cell repertoires from 666 subjects and related those repertoires to cytomegalovirus serostatus. The study was designed to test whether signatures of past pathogen exposure could be identified by cataloging public T cell receptors. In the later analysis, no new phenotypic data were used to find candidate immune exposures; instead, reliance was placed on TCR beta sequences and their occurrence across donors. Typing coverage varied by locus: about 620-630 donors for A, B, C, DRB1 and DQB1; approximately 520 for DQA1; more than 600 for DPA1; roughly 470 for DPB1. In an earlier analysis of a few hundred of the donors, high-throughput TCR beta sequencing was used to judge whether each TCR beta V gene segment behaved as functional or pseudogenic. Across approximately 420 genotyped donors of the cohort, an average of roughly 250,000 unique TCR beta nucleotide sequences per donor were sequenced, and around 19% of those sequences were non-productive. Class I and class II HLA loci were covered by the typing at four-digit resolution. Genome-wide SNP genotypes for about 65% of the 666 donors were used in a later genetic analysis, which treated that subset as a discovery cohort. Among the roughly 400 genotyped donors, around 81% belonged to the genetic ancestry cluster associated with self-reported Caucasian donors. What the work shows at the level of the full study, not this receptor alone: In vitro tests confirmed that a few of the cytomegalovirus-associated TCR beta chains recognize cytomegalovirus antigens. Correlated functional status among segregating V segments might be attributable to linkage disequilibrium, but an unknown experimental factor could not be ruled out. A later analysis associated 15,000 or so TCR beta sequences with specific HLA alleles at a false discovery rate of 0.05. A further reported finding was that TCR beta sequences accurately predicted the HLA-A and HLA-B alleles for most subjects in the first cohort. This cohort had only TCR beta chains sequenced, and the lack of alpha or paired-chain data limited which features could be detected. In both the original and validation cohorts, the classifier was reported to diagnose cytomegalovirus status with high specificity and sensitivity. An earlier analysis of several hundred of the donors showed that most TCR beta V segments appeared in productive rearrangements either about 87% or about 30% of the time, which broadly matched IMGT annotations. An association between a missense DCLRE1C variant and V-gene and J-gene trimming of TCR beta chains was found in a later genetic analysis and replicated in an independent cohort. According to a later analysis, parvovirus B19, influenza, CMV and Epstein-Barr virus appeared linked to several top co-occurrence clusters. The only immune exposure information available for the cohort was CMV serostatus. The presence/absence analyses assumed that sequencing depth was roughly uniform across donors, and that assumption may not be true. When HLA alleles, especially DR and DQ, strongly co-occurred, attributing TCR associations to individual alleles was difficult. A group of highly shared sequence variants was considered likely to be a technical artifact of the sequencing pipeline. According to a later genetic analysis, donors in an Asian-associated ancestry cluster had fewer N-insertions in productive TCRs than the roughly 700-donor mean. Across donors, most TCR sequences were observed very rarely, whereas some public TCRs were present in many individuals. HLA typing was unavailable for some donors at each locus, so association tests used only the typed subset. In the study, some 160 TCR beta chains were listed as associated with cytomegalovirus. In a later analysis, the rate of TCR association differed among HLA loci, with DRB1 alleles having the most associated TCRs and HLA-C alleles having the fewest. The authors suggested that the approach could potentially be extended to other disease states and immunological phenotypes. Because counts were too low, roughly 18 rarely observed V segments, including chromosome 9 orphons, were left out of the earlier analysis of 587 of the donors. Most CMV-associated TCR beta chains appeared to be HLA-restricted in a later analysis, and the HLA associations seemed to be driven largely by CMV exposure. Because the 87-base-pair reads could not distinguish some IMGT-functional V segments, including TRBV6-2 and TRBV6-3, those segments were excluded. Compared with equally common non-associated chains, HLA-associated TCR beta chains in a later analysis were more clonally expanded and had lower generation probabilities.

The protocol used for the library was the immunoSEQ multiplex PCR assay. A mixture of 60 forward primers for TCR Vbeta segments and 13 reverse primers for TCR Jbeta segments was used in the multiplex PCR. The CDR3 region of rearranged TCR beta genes was amplified from genomic DNA with a multiplex PCR assay. The amplified TCR beta libraries were sequenced on the Illumina HiSeq System as 87-base-pair reads. As for the original processing: A later analysis counted tens of millions of unique TCR beta chains across the 640 or so repertoires, and 10 million to 11 million of these chains were shared by at least two donors. A nearest-neighbor algorithm error-corrected the raw reads and collapsed the reads into unique sequences, merging closely related sequences to remove PCR and sequencing errors. V, D and J gene segments were assigned by aligning CDR3 sequences to IMGT reference sequences. Each retained sequence needed at least a six-nucleotide match to both a V gene segment and a J gene segment. Rearrangements were called productive when the CDR3 lacked stop codons and stayed in frame with V and J; all others were non-productive. Following IMGT convention, CDR3 was defined as the stretch from the second conserved V-encoded cysteine to the conserved J-encoded phenylalanine. The earlier analysis of about 640 of the donors excluded any sequence lacking an unambiguous match to a single V gene segment. In an earlier analysis of around 590 of the donors, a V segment was called functional when productive rearrangements were above 56.7%, and segregating when the standard deviation between donors exceeded 5%. A statistical classification framework was built for diagnosing cytomegalovirus status from the catalog of TCR beta chain sequences. V and J gene assignment, in a later analysis, came from comparing TCR nucleotide sequences with IMGT/GENE-DB human TR gene sequences. In a later analysis, CDR3 sequences and most-parsimonious VDJ recombination scenarios were assigned using the TCRdist pipeline. In a later analysis, each TCR beta chain was defined by its CDR3 amino acid sequence together with its V-gene family, and reads lacking a unique V-gene family were excluded. To address suspected cross-contamination and a sequencing artifact, a later analysis removed under 600 highly shared, low-generation-probability nucleotide sequences. In a later analysis, a clonal expansion index for each public chain was calculated from normalized within-repertoire ranks of inferred template counts. In a later analysis, generation probabilities were computed using a VDJ recombination model fitted to out-of-frame rearrangements, and the results were checked against IGoR. A later analysis scored TCR-TCR, TCR-HLA and TCR-CMV co-occurrence with hypergeometric tests, applying a repertoire-size bias correction to TCR pairs. In a later analysis, false discovery rates were estimated by permuting HLA or CMV assignments 20 times. In a later analysis, co-occurring TCRs were grouped using DBSCAN, and TCRdist sequence similarity was added for clustering within HLA-allele-positive subsets. Repertoires with fewer than 30,000 or more than 120,000 public chains were left out of co-occurrence clustering, as were roughly five repertoires with anomalous nucleotide sharing. Imported from immuneACCESS, the table was reduced by TCRdb to in-frame sequences with V and J called. These copies leave out some clones; in studies compared against another copy, an unresolved V gene accounts for under half, and the cause of the remainder is not known. The V and J calls and clone size are taken from that table; D and trimming were inferred from the DNA. Counted in this sample were around 190,000 clones; roughly four fifths of them appeared once. The top ten clones comprise about 1.9% of the sample.

CDR1 and CDR2 were assigned from the germline V gene (reference sequence) as MNHEY and SMNVEV. Trimming takes 3 bases off V and 4 bases off J; junction bases not matched to a gene: 6. The CDR3 goes from the cysteine to the phenylalanine over 16 residues. Left in the record is the CDR3 DNA by itself, 48 bases read in frame from the first base. In total, 630 or so healthy bone marrow donors made up the cohort. Cohort members were all nominally healthy when sampled, although unrecorded immune exposures were likely present. The donor tested CMV seronegative, placing the donor among the 352 seronegative members of the cohort. Each donor provided a peripheral blood sample, and peripheral blood mononuclear cells were used for TCR beta sequencing. The Qiagen DNeasy Blood Extraction Kit was used to extract genomic DNA from the blood cell samples.

Rearrangement joined TRBV27 to TRBJ2-2, and 9 bases in between align with TRBD1. This TCR derives from a man younger than 45 in good health and CMV-seronegative. Sequencing was done on a sample of PBMCs. The base sequence is TGTGCCAGCAGTTTCTTCGGGACAGGGCTCACCGGGGAGCTGTTTTTT. Protein translation: CASSFFGTGLTGELFF.